This T cell receptor (beta chain) was documented in a study of blood T cell repertoires in COVID-19. Turning to the study itself: Acute-phase and convalescent COVID-19 samples originated in the United States, Italy and Spain.

Original data processing: Amplification from reference gene primers served as the basis for estimated nucleated cell counts. Libraries were prepared by immunoSEQ multiplex PCR; TCRdb keeps only in-frame clonotypes and omits some of them. V and J calls and clone size are copied from that table; D and trimming were computed from the DNA. The table lists 45,000 to 55,000 clones, 80% to 95% of them singletons, with roughly 3% in the top ten. V gave up 6 bases and J gave up 3 bases; unmatched junction bases: 0. The CDR3 runs to 11 residues. Germline V gene data show CDR1 as DFQATT and CDR2 as SNEGSKA (reference sequence).

The origin of this receptor is a human donor in a cohort sampled during active COVID-19. The sequenced material came from peripheral blood. V gene TRBV20-1 combines with J gene TRBJ2-3; 7 positions agree with TRBD1. The chain's CDR3 is CSAGQTDTQYF. The CDR3 DNA reads as TGCAGTGCGGGACAGACAGATACGCAGTATTTT.